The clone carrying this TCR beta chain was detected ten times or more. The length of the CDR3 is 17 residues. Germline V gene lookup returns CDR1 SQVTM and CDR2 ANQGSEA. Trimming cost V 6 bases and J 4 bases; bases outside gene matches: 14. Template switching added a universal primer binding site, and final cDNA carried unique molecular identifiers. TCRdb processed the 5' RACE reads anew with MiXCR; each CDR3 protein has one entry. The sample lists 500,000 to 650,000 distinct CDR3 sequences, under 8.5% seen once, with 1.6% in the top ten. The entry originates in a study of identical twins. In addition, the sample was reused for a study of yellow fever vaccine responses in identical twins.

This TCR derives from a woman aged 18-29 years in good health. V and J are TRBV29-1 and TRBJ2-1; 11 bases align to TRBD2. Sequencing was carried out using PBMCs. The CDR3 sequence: CSVGLSGGASGYNEQFF. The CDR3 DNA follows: TGCAGCGTCGGCCTTAGCGGGGGGGCCTCTGGTTACAATGAGCAGTTCTTC.